This TCR beta chain originates from a study of cytomegalovirus exposure and HLA in healthy donors (dated by TCRdb to about 2017). Study-level background: In an earlier analysis of some 550 of the donors, approximately 300 Gb of sequence data and just under 120 million unique TCR beta sequences from about 179 million T cells were reported. A later genetic analysis used genome-wide SNP genotypes for about 55% of the 666 donors, treating that subset as a discovery cohort. An early release covering some 640 HLA-typed donors comprised around 300 gigabases of sequencing data and tens of millions of unique TCR sequences. Using immunosequencing, the study profiled T cell repertoires from 666 subjects and related those repertoires to cytomegalovirus serostatus. Along with the approximately 700-subject first cohort, a separate validation cohort of approximately 110 different subjects was used. A later analysis re-examined previously published TCR beta repertoires from 500 to 700 donors and added high-resolution HLA genotyping to investigate patterns of TCR occurrence. Several DR-DQ haplotypes were treated as single units for association and clustering because of strong linkage in the cohort. The later analysis used no new phenotypic data to find candidate immune exposures, relying instead on TCR beta sequences and their occurrence across donors. All discovery cohort repertoires had been generated on a single sequencing platform. Among the roughly 400 genotyped donors, approximately 76% belonged to the genetic ancestry cluster associated with self-reported Caucasian donors. Class I and class II HLA loci were covered by the typing at four-digit resolution. An earlier analysis of approximately 580 of the donors used high-throughput TCR beta sequencing to judge whether each TCR beta V gene segment behaved as functional or pseudogenic. The number of typed donors differed by locus: roughly 620-640 for A, B, C, DRB1 and DQB1; 522 for DQA1; roughly 600 for DPA1; and about 470 for DPB1. To predict cytomegalovirus infection status, the study combined high-throughput TCR immunosequencing, statistical association of individual TCRs with disease status, and machine learning. Across some 400 genotyped donors of the cohort, an average of approximately 240,000 unique TCR beta nucleotide sequences per donor were sequenced, and roughly 20% of those sequences were non-productive. The study aimed to test whether cataloging public T cell receptors could reveal signatures of past pathogen exposure. Donor age, sex, ethnicity and CMV serostatus were collected together with the repertoire data.

Via the germline V gene (reference sequence), CDR1 is GTSNPN and CDR2 SVGIG. From the cysteine up to the phenylalanine, the CDR3 has a length of 13 residues. The CDR3 DNA has 39 bases and is translated from base 1. V is pared back by 4 bases and J by 5 bases, with 15 bases lying between the germline termini. The cohort was made up of hundreds of healthy bone marrow donors. At the time of sampling, all cohort members were nominally healthy, though unrecorded immune exposures were likely present. The donor tested CMV seronegative and was one of the 352 seronegative cohort members. A peripheral blood sample was provided by each donor, and peripheral blood mononuclear cells were used for TCR beta sequencing. The Qiagen DNeasy Blood Extraction Kit was used to extract genomic DNA from the blood cell samples. The library was obtained by the immunoSEQ multiplex PCR assay. The multiplex PCR relied on a mix of 60 forward primers for TCR Vbeta segments and 13 reverse primers for TCR Jbeta segments. The CDR3 region of rearranged TCR beta genes was amplified from genomic DNA with a multiplex PCR assay. Amplified TCR beta libraries were sequenced as 87-base-pair reads on the Illumina HiSeq System. As for the authors' bioinformatics: A later analysis counted about 80 million unique TCR beta chains across the 666 repertoires, and roughly 11 million of these chains were shared by at least two donors. To remove PCR and sequencing errors, raw reads were error-corrected and collapsed into unique sequences using a nearest-neighbor algorithm that merged closely related sequences. Alignment of CDR3 sequences to IMGT reference sequences was used to assign V, D and J gene segments. For a sequence to be retained, at least a six-nucleotide match to both a V gene segment and a J gene segment was required. Rearrangements were classified as productive when the CDR3 lacked stop codons and remained in frame with V and J, and all other rearrangements were classified as non-productive. Following IMGT convention, CDR3 was defined as the stretch from the second conserved V-encoded cysteine up to the conserved J-encoded phenylalanine. The earlier analysis of about 620 of the donors excluded sequences that lacked an unambiguous match to a single V gene segment. An earlier analysis of a few hundred of the donors classified V segments as functional when productive rearrangements were above 56.7% and as segregating when the standard deviation between donors was above 5%. A statistical classification framework was built for diagnosing cytomegalovirus status from the catalog of TCR beta chain sequences. V and J gene assignment, in a later analysis, came from comparing TCR nucleotide sequences with IMGT/GENE-DB human TR gene sequences. A later analysis assigned CDR3 sequences and most-parsimonious VDJ recombination scenarios with the TCRdist pipeline. In a later analysis, each TCR beta chain was defined by its CDR3 amino acid sequence together with its V-gene family, and reads without a unique V-gene family were excluded. As a way to deal with suspected cross-contamination and a sequencing artifact, a later analysis dropped approximately 590 nucleotide sequences that were highly shared and had low generation probability. A later analysis calculated a clonal expansion index for each public chain from normalized within-repertoire ranks of inferred template counts. In a later analysis, generation probabilities were computed with a VDJ recombination model fitted to out-of-frame rearrangements, and the resulting probabilities were checked against IGoR. A later analysis scored TCR-TCR, TCR-HLA and TCR-CMV co-occurrence with hypergeometric tests, applying a repertoire-size bias correction to TCR pairs. A later analysis estimated false discovery rates by permuting HLA or CMV assignments 20 times. In a later analysis, co-occurring TCRs were grouped with DBSCAN, and TCRdist sequence similarity was added when clustering was performed within HLA-allele-positive subsets. Repertoires with fewer than 30,000 or more than 120,000 public chains were left out of co-occurrence clustering, as were several repertoires with anomalous nucleotide sharing. In its TCRdb copy, this immuneACCESS table keeps in-frame sequences only and misses some clones. Where compared with another copy, unresolved V genes explain less than half of these, and the others have no known cause. Clonal size and the V and J genes are those of that table, whereas D and trimming came from the DNA. The sample table records some 130,000 clones; over 70% of these occur just once. Of the sample, approximately 1.5% is held by the ten largest clones.

The study at large found these results: The only immune exposure information available for the cohort was CMV serostatus. A group of highly shared sequence variants was considered likely to be a technical artifact of the sequencing pipeline. A later analysis associated 16,951 TCR beta sequences with specific HLA alleles at a false discovery rate of 0.05. Because HLA typing was unavailable for some donors at each locus, only the typed subset was used in association tests. In a later analysis, HLA-associated TCR beta chains were found to be more clonally expanded and to have lower generation probabilities than equally common non-associated chains. Correlated functional status among segregating V segments might be attributable to linkage disequilibrium, but an unknown experimental factor could not be ruled out. Most TCR sequences were seen in very few donors, while some public TCRs were found in many individuals. In vitro tests confirmed that a few of the cytomegalovirus-associated TCR beta chains recognize cytomegalovirus antigens. When HLA alleles, especially DR and DQ, strongly co-occurred, TCR associations were difficult to assign to individual alleles. According to a later analysis, most CMV-associated TCR beta chains appeared to be HLA-restricted, and the HLA associations seemed to be driven largely by CMV exposure. V-gene and J-gene trimming of TCR beta chains was associated with a missense DCLRE1C variant in a later genetic analysis, and the association was replicated in an independent cohort. A later genetic analysis reported fewer N-insertions in productive TCRs among donors in an Asian-associated ancestry cluster than the roughly 640-donor mean. The authors suggested that the approach could potentially be extended to other disease states and immunological phenotypes. In a later analysis, the rate of TCR association differed among HLA loci, with DRB1 alleles having the most associated TCRs and HLA-C alleles having the fewest. Seventeen rarely observed V segments, including chromosome 9 orphons, were excluded from the earlier analysis of about 500 of the donors because counts were too low. This cohort had only TCR beta chains sequenced, and the lack of alpha or paired-chain data limited which features could be detected. According to a later analysis, parvovirus B19, influenza, CMV and Epstein-Barr virus appeared linked to several top co-occurrence clusters. The classifier was reported to diagnose cytomegalovirus status with high specificity and sensitivity in both the original cohort and the validation cohort. Some IMGT-functional V segments, including TRBV6-2 and TRBV6-3, could not be told apart with the 87-base-pair reads, so those segments were excluded. In the study, around 160 TCR beta chains were listed as associated with cytomegalovirus. Roughly uniform sequencing depth across donors was assumed in presence/absence analyses, although this assumption may not hold. In an earlier analysis of some 500 of the donors, most TCR beta V segments appeared in productive rearrangements about 90% or about 30% of the time, broadly matching IMGT annotations. A further reported finding was that TCR beta sequences accurately predicted the HLA-A and HLA-B alleles for most subjects in the first cohort.

This clone turned up a few times. Its antigen is still unknown. The input lacks base qualities; no much larger clone sits a single base away. Material for sequencing was PBMCs. The source is a woman aged 18-35 years in good health and CMV-seronegative. The rearranged chain carries TRBV30 and TRBJ2-7; a tentative D call is TRBD2 (5 bases match). The CDR3 protein sequence reads: CAWTVSEWDEQYF. The DNA sequence reads TGTGCCTGGACTGTTAGCGAATGGGACGAGCAGTACTTC.